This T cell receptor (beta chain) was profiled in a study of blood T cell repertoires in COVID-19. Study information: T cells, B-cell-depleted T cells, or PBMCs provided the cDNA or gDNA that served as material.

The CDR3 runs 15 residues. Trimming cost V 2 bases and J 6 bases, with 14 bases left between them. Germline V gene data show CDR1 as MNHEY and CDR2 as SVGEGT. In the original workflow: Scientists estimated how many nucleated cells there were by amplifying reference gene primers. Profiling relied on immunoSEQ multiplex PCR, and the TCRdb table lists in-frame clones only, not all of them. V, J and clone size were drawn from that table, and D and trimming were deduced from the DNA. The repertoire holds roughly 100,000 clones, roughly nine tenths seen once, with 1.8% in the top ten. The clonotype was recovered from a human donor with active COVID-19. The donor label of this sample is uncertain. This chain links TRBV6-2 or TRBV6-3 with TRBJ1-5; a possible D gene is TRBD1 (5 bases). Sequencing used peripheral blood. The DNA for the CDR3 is TGTGCCAGCAGTTACGGGGGAGGGAATCCTCAGCCCCAGCATTTT. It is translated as CASSYGGGNPQPQHF.